A selection of T cell receptor beta chains follows, all from one sample in a study of technical replicates of blood from a few donors. The repertoire was sequenced with immunoSEQ multiplex PCR; TCRdb's copy has only in-frame clones and lacks some. The sample shows around 62,000 clones, about 98% of them seen only once. The specimen sequenced was T cells isolated from PBMCs. These receptors came from a human donor in good health. The CDR3 runs from the conserved cysteine through the conserved F or W. The order of the fields is J gene, D gene, V gene, CDR3 protein, CDR3 DNA. The D gene is left open where the match is weak.

j_gene: TRBJ2-7; d_gene: TRBD1; v_gene: TRBV2; CDR3aa: CASSETAGGSEQYF; CDR3nt: TGTGCCAGCAGTGAGACGGCAGGGGGCTCGGAGCAGTACTTC
j_gene: TRBJ1-2; d_gene: NA; v_gene: TRBV28; CDR3aa: CASKRGQVVGYTF; CDR3nt: TGTGCCAGCAAACGGGGTCAGGTTGTTGGCTACACCTTC
j_gene: TRBJ1-1; d_gene: NA; v_gene: TRBV27; CDR3aa: CASSLSIAGYTEAFF; CDR3nt: TGTGCCAGCAGTTTATCGATTGCAGGGTACACTGAAGCTTTCTTT
j_gene: TRBJ1-1; d_gene: NA; v_gene: TRBV19; CDR3aa: CASSTAPGILRTEAFF; CDR3nt: TGTGCCAGTAGTACGGCCCCAGGGATTCTACGCACTGAAGCTTTCTTT
j_gene: TRBJ2-7; d_gene: NA; v_gene: TRBV7-2; CDR3aa: CASSVAHSRVWEQYF; CDR3nt: TGTGCCAGCAGCGTTGCCCACTCACGGGTGTGGGAGCAGTACTTC
j_gene: TRBJ1-5; d_gene: NA; v_gene: TRBV7-6; CDR3aa: CASSLYQGDQPQHF; CDR3nt: TGTGCCAGCAGCCTCTACCAAGGAGATCAGCCCCAGCATTTT
j_gene: TRBJ2-5; d_gene: NA; v_gene: TRBV5-1; CDR3aa: CASSTAPTTPGGETQYF; CDR3nt: TGCGCCAGCAGCACCGCACCAACCACACCTGGGGGGGAGACCCAGTACTTC
j_gene: TRBJ2-3; d_gene: NA; v_gene: TRBV10-3; CDR3aa: CAISGDFTDTQYF; CDR3nt: TGTGCCATCAGTGGGGACTTCACAGATACGCAGTATTTT
j_gene: TRBJ2-1; d_gene: NA; v_gene: TRBV2; CDR3aa: CASSEWGTSHANEQFF; CDR3nt: TGTGCCAGCAGTGAATGGGGGACATCTCACGCCAATGAGCAGTTCTTC
j_gene: TRBJ1-6; d_gene: NA; v_gene: TRBV2; CDR3aa: CASKQSSLHF; CDR3nt: TGTGCCAGTAAACAGTCCTCCCTCCACTTT
j_gene: TRBJ2-2; d_gene: NA; v_gene: TRBV11-3; CDR3aa: CASSSSWTANTGELFF; CDR3nt: TGTGCCAGCAGCTCTTCATGGACAGCGAACACCGGGGAGCTGTTTTTT